Detailed here is one T cell receptor beta chain. Sequencing used immunoSEQ multiplex PCR; TCRdb keeps in-frame clones, though not all of them. The sample has about 200,000 clones, approximately 80% seen once; the top ten hold about an eighth. The sample originates from a study of cytomegalovirus exposure and HLA in healthy donors. This CDR3 has 15 amino acids. The germline V gene has CDR1 MNHNY and CDR2 SVGAGI (reference sequence). V gave up 6 bases and J gave up 1 base; unmatched junction bases: 6. This chain connects TRBV6-6 to TRBJ1-1; 9 bases fit TRBD1. The sample comprised PBMCs. This TCR was sampled from a woman aged 25 to 39 in good health and CMV-seropositive. CDR3 nucleotide sequence: TGTGCCAGCAGGCCGGGACAGGGAAGGAACACTGAAGCTTTCTTT. This translates into CASRPGQGRNTEAFF.